The table lists the clone carrying this TCR beta chain with a few counts. Its antigen remains unidentified. With 7 bases clipped from V and 13 bases from J, the junction kept 8 bases outside the gene matches. This CDR3 region has 11 residues. Germline CDR1 reads SQVTM; CDR2 reads ANQGSEA. One entry per CDR3 protein, called by TCRdb with MiXCR from the RT-PCR reads. The sample comprises 500,000 to 600,000 distinct CDR3 sequences, over 10% of which are singletons, and roughly 14% rests with the top ten. This sample stems from a study of response to subunit inactivated influenza vaccine. Study observations and caveats: Authors suggested seasonal influenza vaccinations each recruit few new T cells.

The specimen was PBMCs from blood, collected roughly 48 days after vaccination. The TCR comes from a middle-aged man who received an inactivated influenza vaccine. The chain employs TRBV29-1 and TRBJ1-4; 8 bases line up with TRBD1. The CDR3 sequence: CSAQGAEGLFF. Here the CDR3 DNA reads TGCAGCGCCCAGGGGGCGGAGGGACTGTTTTTT.